This T cell receptor beta chain emerged from a study of cytotoxic CD8 clonotypes in ibrutinib-treated CLL. Overall study findings and caveats: Elevated clonality accompanied ibrutinib response, with a return toward baseline values at progression.

A 1 in 200,000 to 1 in 1 million T cell depth was the sequencing target. Assay used: immunoSEQ multiplex PCR; TCRdb lists only in-frame clones, some missing. The table lists approximately 74,000 clones, around 82% of them singletons, with roughly 7.7% in the top ten. V was pared by 1 base and J by 0 bases, with 19 bases between. This CDR3 region has 20 residues. The germline V gene has CDR1 LNHNV and CDR2 YYDKDF (reference sequence). Remarks on this clone: Its antigen remains unidentified.

The specimen comprised PBMCs, sampled at disease progression, from a patient treated with ibrutinib. This rearrangement joins TRBV15 to TRBJ1-6; D may be TRBD1 (5 bases). This clonotype was sampled from a human donor with chronic lymphocytic leukemia. CDR3 amino acids: CATSRAGFRDSPSYNSPLHF. The CDR3 bases are TGTGCCACCAGCAGAGCAGGTTTCCGGGACTCTCCCTCCTATAATTCACCCCTCCACTTT.